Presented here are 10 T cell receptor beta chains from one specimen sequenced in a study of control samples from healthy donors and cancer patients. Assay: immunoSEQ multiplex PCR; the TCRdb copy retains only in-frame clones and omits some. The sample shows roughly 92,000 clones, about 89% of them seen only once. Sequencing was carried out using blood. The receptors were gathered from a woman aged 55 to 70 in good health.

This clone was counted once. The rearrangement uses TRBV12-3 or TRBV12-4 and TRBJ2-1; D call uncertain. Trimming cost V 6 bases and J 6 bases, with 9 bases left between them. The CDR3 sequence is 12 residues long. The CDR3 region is CASSSDVNEQFF. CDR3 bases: TGTGCCAGCAGCTCGGACGTCAATGAGCAGTTCTTC.

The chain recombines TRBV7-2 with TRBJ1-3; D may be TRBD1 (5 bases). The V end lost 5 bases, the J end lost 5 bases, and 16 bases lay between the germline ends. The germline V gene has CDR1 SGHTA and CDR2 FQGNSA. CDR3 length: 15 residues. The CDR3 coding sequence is TGTGCCAGCAGCCCGAGGACACAACAGCGAAACACCATATATTTT. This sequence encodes CASSPRTQQRNTIYF. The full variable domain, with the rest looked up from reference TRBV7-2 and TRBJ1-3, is GAGVSQSPSNKVTEKGKDVELRCDPISGHTALYWYRQSLGQGLEFLIYFQGNSAPDKSGLPSDRFSAERTGGSVSTLTIQRTQQEDSAVYLCASSPRTQQRNTIYFGEGSWLTVV.

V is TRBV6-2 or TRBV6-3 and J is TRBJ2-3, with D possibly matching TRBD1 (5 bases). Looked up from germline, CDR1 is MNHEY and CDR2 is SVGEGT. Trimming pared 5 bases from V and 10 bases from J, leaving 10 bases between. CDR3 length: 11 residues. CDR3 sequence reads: CASSRQGAQYF. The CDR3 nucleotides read TGTGCCAGCAGTAGGCAGGGCGCGCAGTATTTT.

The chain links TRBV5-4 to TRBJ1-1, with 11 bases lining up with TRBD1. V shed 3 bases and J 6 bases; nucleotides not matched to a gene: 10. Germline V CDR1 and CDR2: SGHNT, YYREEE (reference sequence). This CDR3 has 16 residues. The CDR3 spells CASSWGGQGVFSEAFF. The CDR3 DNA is TGTGCCAGCAGCTGGGGGGGACAGGGGGTTTTCTCTGAAGCTTTCTTT.

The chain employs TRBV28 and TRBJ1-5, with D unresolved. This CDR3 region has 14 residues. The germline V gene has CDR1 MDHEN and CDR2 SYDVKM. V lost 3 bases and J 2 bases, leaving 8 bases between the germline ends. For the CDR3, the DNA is TGTGCCAGCAGTTTTGAACAGCGCAATCAGCCCCAGCATTTT. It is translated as CASSFEQRNQPQHF.

CDR3 sequence reads: CASSLTGDPYNEQFF. The CDR3 region has the DNA TGCGCCAGCAGCTTGACAGGGGACCCCTACAATGAGCAGTTCTTC. V gene TRBV5-1 combines with J gene TRBJ2-1, with 7 bases matching TRBD1. CDR3 length: 15 residues. J was trimmed by 2 bases and V by 1 base; bases with no gene match: 3. Germline values: CDR1 SGHRS, CDR2 YFSETQ.

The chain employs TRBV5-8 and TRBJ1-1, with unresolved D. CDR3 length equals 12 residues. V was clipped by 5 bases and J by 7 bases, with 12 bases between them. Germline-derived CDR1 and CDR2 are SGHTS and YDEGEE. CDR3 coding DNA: TGTGCCAGCAGACCCGTGCGAGATGAAGCTTTCTTT. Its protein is CASRPVRDEAFF.

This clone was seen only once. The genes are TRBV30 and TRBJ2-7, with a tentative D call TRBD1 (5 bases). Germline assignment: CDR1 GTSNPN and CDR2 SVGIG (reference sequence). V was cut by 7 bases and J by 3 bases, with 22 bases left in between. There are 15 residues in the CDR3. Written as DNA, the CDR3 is TGTGCCTACAAGCTACAGGTCAACCAGGACTACGAGCAGTACTTC. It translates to CAYKLQVNQDYEQYF.

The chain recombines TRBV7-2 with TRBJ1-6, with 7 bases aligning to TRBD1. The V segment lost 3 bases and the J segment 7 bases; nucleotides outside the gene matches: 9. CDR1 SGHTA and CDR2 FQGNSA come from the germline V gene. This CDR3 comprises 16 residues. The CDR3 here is CASSFSAIQGNSPLHF. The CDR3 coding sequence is TGTGCCAGCAGCTTTAGCGCCATACAGGGGAATTCACCCCTCCACTTT.

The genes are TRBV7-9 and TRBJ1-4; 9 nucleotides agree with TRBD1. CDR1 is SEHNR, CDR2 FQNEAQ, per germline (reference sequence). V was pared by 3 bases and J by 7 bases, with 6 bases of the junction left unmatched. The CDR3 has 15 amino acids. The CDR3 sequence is CASSFQGQGGEKLFF. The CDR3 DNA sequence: TGTGCCAGCAGCTTTCAGGGACAGGGTGGTGAAAAACTGTTTTTT. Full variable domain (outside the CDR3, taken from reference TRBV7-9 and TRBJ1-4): DTGVSQNPRHKITKRGQNVTFRCDPISEHNRLYWYRQTLGQGPEFLTYFQNEAQLEKSRLLSDRFSAERPKGSFSTLEIQRTEQGDSAMYLCASSFQGQGGEKLFFGSGTQLSVL.